The rows below give T cell receptor beta chains drawn from one sample of a study of T cells in Graves' hyperthyroidism and ophthalmopathy. TCRdb fed the multiplex PCR reads into MiXCR, producing one record per CDR3 protein. This table has about 640,000 distinct CDR3 sequences, roughly 46% appearing once. The sequenced sample consisted of peripheral blood or thyroid tissue (not recorded which). Every receptor here comes from an adult man with Graves' disease, either hyperthyroidism or ophthalmopathy (not recorded which). Each CDR3 is given with its conserved first and last residue. A D gene is named only where the DNA matches it firmly. Clone size is given for some rows only: seen once, a few or many times, or a class if the clone is expanded.

length	V	J	D	size	CDR3	DNA
13	TRBV15	TRBJ1-1	NA	many	CATSTGVNTEAFF	TGTGCCACCAGTACGGGGGTGAACACTGAAGCTTTCTTT
17	TRBV11-2	TRBJ2-6	NA	NA	CASTSRRRGSGANVLTF	TGTGCCAGCACCTCCCGCCGTAGGGGCTCTGGGGCCAACGTCCTGACTTTC
13	TRBV29-1	TRBJ1-3	NA	many	CSVLTGFGNTIYF	TGCAGCGTTCTTACAGGGTTTGGAAACACCATATATTTT
17	TRBV24-1	TRBJ2-5	TRBD2	many	CATSEPLAGSFLETQYF	TGTGCCACCAGTGAACCTCTAGCGGGAAGTTTCCTGGAGACCCAGTACTTC
15	TRBV12-3/TRBV12-4	TRBJ1-4	NA	NA	CASSGDDGTNEKLFF	TGTGCCAGCAGTGGGGACGATGGAACTAATGAAAAACTGTTTTTT
14	TRBV24-1	TRBJ2-2	NA	NA	CATSAIGYTGELFF	TGTGCCACCAGTGCCATAGGATACACCGGGGAGCTGTTTTTT
15	TRBV19	TRBJ1-4	NA	NA	CASSVRDGTNEKLFF	TGTGCCAGTAGTGTCCGGGACGGAACTAATGAAAAACTGTTTTTT
12	TRBV5-6	TRBJ1-2	NA	many	CASSHQTDGYTF	TGTGCCAGCAGTCATCAGACGGATGGCTACACCTTC
12	TRBV7-9	TRBJ2-5	NA	many	CASSHSGETQYF	TGTGCCAGCAGTCACAGCGGAGAGACCCAGTACTTC
14	TRBV2	TRBJ1-4	NA	NA	CASSEDRFLGKLFF	TGTGCCAGCAGTGAAGACAGGTTCCTGGGGAAACTGTTTTTT
16	TRBV7-9	TRBJ2-5	TRBD2	few	CASSKLSGGYQETQYF	TGTGCCAGCAGCAAACTATCGGGAGGGTACCAAGAGACCCAGTACTTC
17	TRBV7-2	TRBJ1-4	NA	NA	CASSLTARVSTNEKLFF	TGTGCCAGCAGCTTGACGGCGAGGGTGTCAACTAATGAAAAACTGTTTTTT
16	TRBV6-1	TRBJ2-7	NA	NA	CASTTPQQGKAYEQYF	TGTGCCAGCACTACGCCCCAACAGGGAAAGGCCTACGAGCAGTACTTC
16	TRBV6-5	TRBJ2-7	TRBD1	NA	CASHRDRLPTFYEQYF	TGTGCCAGCCACCGGGACAGGCTTCCAACCTTCTACGAGCAGTACTTC
14	TRBV7-9	TRBJ1-4	NA	NA	CASSGRATNEKLFF	TGTGCCAGCAGTGGGCGGGCAACTAATGAAAAACTGTTTTTT
14	TRBV7-2	TRBJ1-6	NA	NA	CASSWAPYNSPLHF	TGTGCCAGCAGCTGGGCCCCGTATAATTCACCCCTCCACTTT
14	TRBV12-3/TRBV12-4	TRBJ1-2	NA	NA	CASSFGHRAAGYTF	TGTGCCAGCAGTTTCGGCCACAGGGCTGCTGGCTACACCTTC
15	TRBV9	TRBJ1-2	TRBD1	many	CASSADTGQYYGYTF	TGTGCCAGCAGCGCAGATACGGGACAGTACTATGGCTACACCTTC
14	TRBV7-9	TRBJ1-1	NA	few	CASSRSADNTEAFF	TGTGCCAGCAGCCGCTCGGCCGATAACACTGAAGCTTTCTTT
12	TRBV2	TRBJ1-1	NA	NA	CASSYRGLTAFF	TGTGCCAGCAGTTACCGGGGGCTGACAGCTTTCTTT
13	TRBV11-2	TRBJ1-5	TRBD1	NA	CARGRQLNQPQHF	TGTGCTAGGGGGCGGCAGCTCAATCAGCCCCAGCATTTT
14	TRBV7-3	TRBJ1-2	NA	many	CASIPRGRDYGYTF	TGTGCCAGCATCCCGCGCGGGCGGGACTATGGCTACACCTTC
15	TRBV6-6	TRBJ1-5	NA	many	CASSDGQYSNQPQHF	TGTGCCAGCAGTGACGGGCAGTATAGCAATCAGCCCCAGCATTTT
14	TRBV29-1	TRBJ1-5	TRBD1	NA	CSVDGTGGGQPQHF	TGCAGCGTTGACGGGACAGGGGGGGGCCAGCCCCAGCATTTT
12	TRBV7-9	TRBJ2-7	NA	many	CASSFFSDEQYF	TGTGCCAGCAGCTTCTTTAGCGACGAGCAGTACTTC
14	TRBV12-3/TRBV12-4	TRBJ1-2	NA	NA	CASSRLQGRGGYTF	TGTGCCAGCAGCCGACTACAGGGCCGGGGAGGCTACACCTTC
12	TRBV25-1	TRBJ2-7	NA	NA	CASTPGVDEQYF	TGTGCCAGCACCCCGGGAGTGGACGAGCAGTACTTC
15	TRBV7-2	TRBJ2-7	NA	NA	CASSLRIPLSYEQYF	TGTGCCAGCAGCCTTAGGATCCCCCTTTCCTACGAGCAGTACTTC
13	TRBV13	TRBJ2-7	NA	many	CASSPRRDHEQYF	TGTGCCAGCAGCCCCAGGAGGGACCACGAGCAGTACTTC
16	TRBV12-3/TRBV12-4	TRBJ2-2	NA	NA	CASSFGQGRRTGELFF	TGTGCCAGCAGCTTCGGGCAGGGGCGGCGAACCGGGGAGCTGTTTTTT
14	TRBV27	TRBJ1-2	NA	NA	CASSSATANYGHTF	TGTGCCAGCAGTTCCGCGACAGCCAACTATGGCCACACCTTC
16	TRBV7-8	TRBJ2-5	NA	many	CASSNRPPRSGETQYF	TGTGCCAGCAGCAACCGCCCGCCCCGGAGCGGGGAGACCCAGTACTTC
16	TRBV20-1	TRBJ1-3	NA	NA	CSARGREQHSGNTIYF	TGCAGTGCTAGAGGAAGAGAACAGCACTCTGGAAACACCATATATTTT
14	TRBV7-2	TRBJ2-7	NA	once	CASSLAPPMREQYF	TGTGCCAGCAGCTTAGCGCCTCCCATGCGCGAGCAGTACTTC
17	TRBV10-3	TRBJ1-5	TRBD1	few	CAISGDRGGRGNQPQHF	TGTGCCATCAGTGGAGACAGGGGGGGTAGAGGCAATCAGCCCCAGCATTTT
12	TRBV29-1	TRBJ1-2	NA	many	CSVVSGLDGYTF	TGCAGCGTTGTGTCGGGTTTGGATGGCTACACCTTC
15	TRBV5-1	TRBJ1-1	NA	few	CASSFANSMNTEAFF	TGCGCCAGCAGCTTTGCAAACAGTATGAACACTGAAGCTTTCTTT
13	TRBV24-1	TRBJ2-5	TRBD1	NA	CAWRGQGQETQYF	TGTGCCTGGAGGGGACAGGGGCAAGAGACCCAGTACTTC
15	TRBV15	TRBJ2-6	TRBD1	many	CATSRTGIGANVLTF	TGTGCCACCAGCAGGACAGGGATCGGGGCCAACGTCCTGACTTTC
15	TRBV20-1	TRBJ2-3	TRBD2	NA	CSAGLAGDFADTQYF	TGCAGTGCTGGGCTAGCGGGAGATTTTGCAGATACGCAGTATTTT
13	TRBV4-1	TRBJ1-1	TRBD1	NA	CASSHATGAEAFF	TGCGCCAGCAGCCACGCTACAGGGGCCGAAGCTTTCTTT
15	TRBV6-6	TRBJ2-7	NA	once	CASYDPSGSTGEQYF	TGTGCCAGCTACGATCCGTCGGGATCGACCGGCGAGCAGTACTTC
13	TRBV12-3/TRBV12-4	TRBJ1-1	NA	NA	CAIGEVEEDEAFF	TGTGCCATCGGCGAGGTAGAGGAGGATGAAGCTTTCTTT
14	TRBV2	TRBJ1-2	TRBD1	few	CAISESWTGRGYTF	TGTGCCATCAGTGAGTCTTGGACAGGGAGAGGCTACACCTTC
15	TRBV10-2	TRBJ1-2	NA	many	CASSGYRGASYGYTF	TGCGCCAGCAGTGGGTATCGGGGGGCTTCGTATGGCTACACCTTC
13	TRBV2	TRBJ1-5	NA	many	CASSPALGQPQHF	TGTGCCAGCAGCCCAGCGTTAGGACAGCCCCAGCATTTT
12	TRBV7-9	TRBJ1-2	NA	once	CASSFGHYGYTF	TGTGCCAGCAGCTTCGGCCACTATGGCTACACCTTC
14	TRBV19	TRBJ2-7	NA	few	CASSTKSGADEQYF	TGTGCCAGTAGTACCAAATCCGGAGCGGACGAGCAGTACTTC
13	TRBV7-6	TRBJ2-7	TRBD1	NA	CASSPTTGAEQYF	TGTGCCAGCAGCCCCACGACAGGGGCCGAGCAGTACTTC
15	TRBV10-3	TRBJ1-1	NA	many	CAISEIGTRNTEAFF	TGTGCCATCAGTGAGATCGGGACAAGGAACACTGAAGCTTTCTTT